These 22 T cell receptor beta chains share one sample of origin, sequenced in a study of cytomegalovirus exposure and HLA in healthy donors. Produced via immunoSEQ multiplex PCR; TCRdb's table is partial and in-frame only. The sample includes around 160,000 clones, more than 75% seen only once; the top ten take 2.5% to 3.5%. The specimen was PBMCs. All receptors derive from a man aged 18-30 years in good health and CMV-seronegative.

This clone has a single count. This sequence joins TRBV12-2 and TRBJ2-1; TRBD2 is taken as the D call from the table, unchecked against the DNA. TRBV12-2 corresponds to a pseudogene. The CDR3 consists of 16 residues. The CDR3 region has the DNA TGTGCAAGTCGCTTAGTTAGCGGGGGGCCGATAGAGGAGCAGTTCTTC. This codes for CASRLVSGGPIEEQFF.

DNA of the CDR3: TGTGCCAGCAGTTCGGACTCCTATTCTAACACTGAAGCTTTCTTT. Protein product: CASSSDSYSNTEAFF. This chain links TRBV27 with TRBJ1-1; the D is unclear. In germline, CDR1 is MNHEY, CDR2 SMNVEV (reference sequence). V lost 4 bases and J lost 2, with 14 bases in between. CDR3 length equals 15 residues.

Worth noting for this clone: The DNA is left out, because the CDR3 cannot be placed on it with certainty; the CDR3 is given as TCRdb lists it. The chain has TRBV7-2 and TRBJ1-5; the table assigns TRBD1, which was not confirmed against the DNA. CDR1 SGHTA and CDR2 FQGNSA come from the germline V gene. The CDR3 extends over 13 residues, inclusive of both ends. CDR3 protein: CATSGQGGQPQHF.

This clone was counted once. The chain combines TRBV15 with TRBJ2-2; 11 positions agree with TRBD2. Unmatched junction bases numbered 10, after V lost 4 bases and J lost 0 bases. The CDR3 runs to 19 residues. The germline CDR1 and CDR2 sequences are LNHNV and YYDKDF (reference sequence). The CDR3, as DNA: TGTGCCACCAGCAAGATGTCCGAGACTAGCGGGACGAACACCGGGGAGCTGTTTTTT. This encodes CATSKMSETSGTNTGELFF. Variable domain in full (rest from reference TRBV15 and TRBJ2-2): DAMVIQNPRYQVTQFGKPVTLSCSQTLNHNVMYWYQQKSSQAPKLLFHYYDKDFNNEADTPDNFQSRRPNTSFCFLDIRSPGLGDTAMYLCATSKMSETSGTNTGELFFGEGSRLTVL.

This chain uses TRBV6-5 with TRBJ1-2, with D hard to call. Germline lookup yields CDR1 MNHEY and CDR2 SVGAGI. The CDR3 runs to 12 residues. The V end lost 7 bases, the J end lost 2 bases, and 8 bases lay between the germline ends. The DNA of the CDR3 is TGTGCCAGCAATTTGGGCAACTATGGCTACACCTTC. Translated: CASNLGNYGYTF.

V is TRBV5-6 and J is TRBJ1-2; perhaps TRBD1 as D (5 bases). This CDR3 region has 14 residues. V was shortened by 0 bases and J by 7 bases, with 13 bases between the two germline ends. Germline lookup yields CDR1 SGHDT and CDR2 YYEEEE. The CDR3 reads CASSLGWQGGGYTF. The CDR3 nucleotides are TGTGCCAGCAGCTTGGGGTGGCAGGGTGGTGGCTACACCTTC.

CDR3 DNA: TGTGCCAGTGAGGAGCGAGGTAATTCACCCCTCCACTTT. As protein: CASEERGNSPLHF. This chain connects TRBV19 to TRBJ1-6; no firm D call. This CDR3 comprises 13 residues. The germline V gene encodes CDR1 LNHDA and CDR2 SQIVND (reference sequence). V lost 8 bases, J lost 6 bases, and 11 bases lay in between.

This rearrangement joins TRBV11-3 to TRBJ2-1; TRBD2 aligns across 7 bases. This CDR3 has 15 residues. In germline, CDR1 is SGHNT, CDR2 YENEEA. V dropped 2 bases and J dropped 5; count of bases not matched to a gene: 6. The CDR3 DNA sequence: TGTGCCAGCAGCTTACGGGAGGTCAGCCACAATGAGCAGTTCTTC. This encodes CASSLREVSHNEQFF. The entire variable domain, with the rest obtained from reference TRBV11-3 and TRBJ2-1, is as follows: EAGVVQSPRYKIIEKKQPVAFWCNPISGHNTLYWYLQNLGQGPELLIRYENEEAVDDSQLPKDRFSAERLKGVDSTLKIQPAELGDSAVYLCASSLREVSHNEQFFGPGTRLTVL.

This clone was detected only once. J is TRBJ2-1 and V is TRBV4-2; TRBD2 matches 14 bases. The V gene end was trimmed by 4 bases and the J gene end by 4 bases; junction bases not matched to a gene: 27. Looked up from germline, CDR1 is LGHNA and CDR2 is YNFKEQ. CDR3 length equals 24 residues. DNA of the CDR3: TGTGCCAGCAGCCGACTGAGGACTAGCGGGGGGACAGCTTTAAGGGGAAAAAGATACAATGAGCAGTTCTTC. It specifies CASSRLRTSGGTALRGKRYNEQFF.

The V and J genes are TRBV28 and TRBJ1-5, with D perhaps TRBD1 (5 bases). V gave up 7 bases and J gave up 7 bases, with 20 bases separating them. The CDR3 length is 15 residues. The germline gives CDR1 MDHEN, CDR2 SYDVKM. The CDR3 loop reads CASNFMGGKNQPQHF. The CDR3 DNA reads TGTGCCAGCAATTTCATGGGGGGAAAAAACCAGCCCCAGCATTTT.

The chain links TRBV7-9 to TRBJ2-7; D is unclear. The CDR3 runs 12 residues. Germline CDR1 is SEHNR and CDR2 is FQNEAQ (reference sequence). Between the trimmed V and J ends, which lost 5 bases and 9 bases, there was a span of 14 bases. The CDR3 sequence: CASSQGPGRQYV. The CDR3 DNA sequence: TGTGCCAGCAGCCAAGGCCCAGGAAGGCAGTACGTC.

This chain joins TRBV27 and TRBJ2-7; 11 bases line up with TRBD1. V was clipped by 3 bases and J by 6 bases; unmatched bases: 7. From germline, CDR1 is MNHEY and CDR2 SMNVEV (reference sequence). CDR3 length equals 15 residues. The CDR3 spells CASSFGSGTGGEQYF. The CDR3 region has the DNA TGTGCCAGCAGTTTCGGAAGTGGGACAGGGGGCGAGCAGTACTTC.

The V call is TRBV30, the J call TRBJ1-1; D not certain. V shed 0 bases and J shed 4 bases, with 9 bases lying between them. This CDR3 has 13 amino acids. Per the germline V gene, CDR1 is GTSNPN and CDR2 is SVGIG (reference sequence). The CDR3, as DNA: TGTGCCTGGAGTGTAAGCGTTGGCACTGAAGCTTTCTTT. The encoded protein is CAWSVSVGTEAFF.

The chain uses TRBV5-6 and TRBJ2-7, with 8 positions matching TRBD1. J was trimmed by 3 bases and V by 4 bases; bases with no gene match: 0. Germline V gene data show CDR1 as SGHDT and CDR2 as YYEEEE. The CDR3 covers 12 residues. The CDR3 here is CASSTGGYEQYF. CDR3 nucleotides: TGTGCCAGCAGCACAGGGGGCTACGAGCAGTACTTC.

The genes are TRBV2 and TRBJ2-1; 9 bases fit TRBD2. The CDR3 is 15 amino acids. In germline, CDR1 is SNHLY, CDR2 FYNNEI. Trimming cost V 4 bases and J 8 bases; bases outside gene matches: 9. The CDR3 reads CASSGWAGGSDEQFF. The CDR3 nucleotides read TGTGCCAGCAGTGGCTGGGCGGGAGGGTCCGATGAGCAGTTCTTC. Together with reference TRBV2 and TRBJ2-1, the CDR3 gives the full variable domain: EPEVTQTPSHQVTQMGQEVILRCVPISNHLYFYWYRQILGQKVEFLVSFYNNEISEKSEIFDDQFSVERPDGSNFTLKIRSTKLEDSAMYFCASSGWAGGSDEQFFGPGTRLTVL.

With respect to this clone: One end of the junction varies from germline; a read error may be responsible. The rearrangement joins TRBV10-1 to TRBJ2-3, with 9 bases identical to TRBD1. The CDR3 has 16 amino acids. Germline V gene lookup returns CDR1 WNHNN and CDR2 SYGVQD (reference sequence). CDR3 bases: TGCGCCAGCAGTGGTAGCTGGACAGGGGTGGACCTGGGGTATTACTTT. This gives the protein CASSGSWTGVDLGYYF.

This clone was recorded only once. The chain employs TRBV6-5 and TRBJ2-1, with 7 bases identical to TRBD1. The germline V gene has CDR1 MNHEY and CDR2 SVGAGI. The J segment lost 8 bases and the V segment lost 2 bases, leaving 6 bases of the junction unmatched. This CDR3 contains 14 residues. CDR3 in DNA: TGTGCCAGCAGTTACGGCAGGGGGATAGATGAGCAGTTCTTC. It yields the protein CASSYGRGIDEQFF.

The chain joins TRBV5-4 to TRBJ2-2; 8 nucleotides align to TRBD2. V lost 6 bases to trimming and J lost 4 bases; unmatched junction nucleotides: 11. From germline, CDR1 is SGHNT and CDR2 YYREEE (reference sequence). This CDR3 has 16 amino acids. The CDR3 coding sequence is TGTGCCAGCACCCAAAGCGGGGGATCGATCACCGGGGAGCTGTTTTTT. This encodes CASTQSGGSITGELFF.

The chain has TRBV2 and TRBJ2-1; D remains ambiguous. Germline CDR1 is SNHLY and CDR2 is FYNNEI. The CDR3 length is 11 residues. V gave up 7 bases and J gave up 3 bases, with 4 bases separating them. CDR3 sequence (DNA): TGTGCCAGCACTATCTACAATGAGCAGTTCTTC. Translation gives CASTIYNEQFF.

This chain uses TRBV11-2 with TRBJ1-1, with no clear D. This CDR3 contains 12 residues. Trimming cost V 3 bases and J 1 base, with 3 bases left between them. CDR1 and CDR2 (germline): SGHAT, FQNNGV. CDR3 in amino acids: CASSFRNTEAFF. In DNA form, the CDR3 reads TGTGCCAGCAGCTTCAGGAACACTGAAGCTTTCTTT.

This clone was observed once. The chain links TRBV4-1 to TRBJ1-2; no definite D call. CDR1 is MGHRA and CDR2 is YSYEKL in the germline V gene. This CDR3 has 14 residues. The germline V and J ends were trimmed by 1 base and 8 bases, with 14 bases remaining between them. CDR3 in DNA: TGCGCCAGCAGCCAAGTGTCTTCGGTTGTGGGCTACACCTTC. This encodes CASSQVSSVVGYTF.

This chain connects TRBV28 to TRBJ2-1; tentative D call: TRBD2 (5 bases). V was clipped by 5 bases and J by 6 bases, with 17 bases between them. CDR1 MDHEN and CDR2 SYDVKM come from the germline V gene. The CDR3 consists of 15 residues. CDR3 region: CASSPGLDLGNEQFF. As DNA, the CDR3 is TGTGCCAGCAGTCCTGGACTCGACCTAGGCAATGAGCAGTTCTTC.